The 9 T cell receptor beta chains reported below all come from one sample, sequenced in a study of T cells in Graves' hyperthyroidism and ophthalmopathy. TCR beta CDR3 region amplification was performed from RNA transcripts. The HTBI primer set was used in a first-round RT-PCR of the TCR CDR3. TCRdb passed the multiplex PCR reads through MiXCR, listing each CDR3 protein once. The sample records some 300,000 distinct CDR3 sequences, around 19% being singletons. Sequenced input: blood. These receptor sequences come from a man aged 50 or older with Graves' ophthalmopathy.

This clonotype showed up many times. This chain links TRBV18 with TRBJ2-2; possible D gene TRBD2, 6 bases. V lost 4 bases and J 1 base, leaving 7 bases between the germline ends. This CDR3 has 14 residues. Looked up from germline, CDR1 is KGHSH and CDR2 is LQKENI. The CDR3 DNA is TGTGCCAGCTCACGGCGGGAGAACACCGGGGAGCTGTTTTTT. The encoded protein is CASSRRENTGELFF.

The chain employs TRBV4-1 and TRBJ2-3; 15 bases align to TRBD2. This CDR3 has 18 amino acids. J was trimmed by 0 bases and V by 4 bases; bases with no gene match: 5. From germline, CDR1 is MGHRA and CDR2 YSYEKL. For the CDR3, the DNA is TGCGCCAGCAGCCTTGGGACTAGCGGGAGGCCTAGCACAGATACGCAGTATTTT. The encoded protein is CASSLGTSGRPSTDTQYF.

This clonotype has a count of ten or more. The chain uses TRBV30 and TRBJ2-3; D unclear. V lost 5 bases, J lost 6 bases, and 6 bases lay in between. This CDR3 spans 10 amino acids. In germline, CDR1 is GTSNPN, CDR2 SVGIG (reference sequence). In DNA, the CDR3 is TGTGCCTGGTCCGCCGATACGCAGTATTTT. Protein product: CAWSADTQYF.

Regarding this clonotype: A read error is possible here, since a much larger clone lies one base away. This chain links TRBV2 with TRBJ2-7; D possibly corresponds to TRBD2 (6 bases). Germline lookup yields CDR1 SNHLY and CDR2 FYNNEI. V lost 8 bases and J 2 bases, leaving 10 bases between the germline ends. This CDR3 is built from 12 residues. CDR3 nucleotide sequence: TGTGCCAGCGGCTGGGAGGCCTACGAGCAGTACTTC. Translated, it gives CASGWEAYEQYF.

In this sample, this clonotype turned up a few times. The gene calls are TRBV12-3 or TRBV12-4 and TRBJ2-1; perhaps TRBD2 as D (6 bases). V gave up 5 bases and J gave up 5 bases, with 13 bases separating them. CDR3 length: 14 amino acids. CDR3 sequence: CASSPPGGDNEQFF. As DNA, the CDR3 is TGTGCCAGCAGTCCCCCCGGAGGGGACAATGAGCAGTTCTTC.

This clonotype came up a few times. This rearrangement joins TRBV20-1 to TRBJ1-6; 8 bases fit TRBD1. J was trimmed by 6 bases and V by 6 bases; bases with no gene match: 10. Germline CDR1 is DFQATT and CDR2 is SNEGSKA (reference sequence). There are 15 residues in the CDR3. CDR3 bases: TGCAGTGCGCCTCGGACAGGGTTCGGTAATTCACCCCTCCACTTT. Amino acid sequence: CSAPRTGFGNSPLHF.

This clonotype showed up many times. This rearrangement joins TRBV5-1 to TRBJ2-7, with a possible D match to TRBD1 (6 bases). The CDR3 spans 15 residues. Trimming cost V 0 bases and J 0 bases, with 10 bases left between them. The germline CDR1 and CDR2 sequences are SGHRS and YFSETQ. The CDR3 DNA sequence: TGCGCCAGCAGCTTGGGACAGGAAAGCTCCTACGAGCAGTACTTC. This encodes CASSLGQESSYEQYF.

There are a few counts of this clonotype. The rearrangement joins TRBV7-8 to TRBJ2-2; TRBD1 is a possible D gene (6 bases). CDR3 length: 15 residues. Germline loops: CDR1 SGHVS, CDR2 FQNEAQ. The ends were cut back, 1 base at V and 3 bases at J, with 9 bases in the middle. The CDR3 sequence is CASSLDQGYTGELFF. The CDR3 nucleotides are TGTGCCAGCAGCTTAGATCAGGGGTACACCGGGGAGCTGTTTTTT. Combining the CDR3 with reference TRBV7-8 and TRBJ2-2 gives the whole variable domain GAGVSQSPRYKVAKRGQDVALRCDPISGHVSLFWYQQALGQGPEFLTYFQNEAQLDKSGLPSDRFFAERPEGSVSTLKIQRTQQEDSAVYLCASSLDQGYTGELFFGEGSRLTVL.

The sample holds a few counts of this clonotype. The chain is built from TRBV12-3 or TRBV12-4 and TRBJ1-2; the D gene is possibly TRBD1 (6 bases). The germline V and J ends were trimmed by 5 bases and 8 bases, with 15 bases remaining between them. The CDR3 runs to 13 residues. In nucleotides, the CDR3 is TGTGCCAGCAGTCCAAAGATGGGGGGCGGCTACACCTTC. It yields the protein CASSPKMGGGYTF.